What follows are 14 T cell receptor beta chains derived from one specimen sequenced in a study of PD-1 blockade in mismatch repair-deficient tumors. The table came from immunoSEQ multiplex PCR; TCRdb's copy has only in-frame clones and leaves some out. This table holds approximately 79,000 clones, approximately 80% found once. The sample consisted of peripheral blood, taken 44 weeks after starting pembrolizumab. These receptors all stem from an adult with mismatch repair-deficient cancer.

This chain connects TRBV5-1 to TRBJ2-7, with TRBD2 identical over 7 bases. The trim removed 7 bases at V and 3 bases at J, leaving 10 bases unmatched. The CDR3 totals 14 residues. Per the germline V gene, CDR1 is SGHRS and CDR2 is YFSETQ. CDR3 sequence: CASAGDSANYEQYF. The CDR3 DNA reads TGCGCCAGCGCGGGGGATAGCGCAAACTACGAGCAGTACTTC.

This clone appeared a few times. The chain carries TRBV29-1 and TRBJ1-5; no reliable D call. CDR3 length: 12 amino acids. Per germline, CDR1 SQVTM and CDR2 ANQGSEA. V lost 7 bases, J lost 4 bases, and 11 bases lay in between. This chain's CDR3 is CSAVDGNQPQHF. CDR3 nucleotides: TGCAGCGCCGTTGACGGTAATCAGCCCCAGCATTTT.

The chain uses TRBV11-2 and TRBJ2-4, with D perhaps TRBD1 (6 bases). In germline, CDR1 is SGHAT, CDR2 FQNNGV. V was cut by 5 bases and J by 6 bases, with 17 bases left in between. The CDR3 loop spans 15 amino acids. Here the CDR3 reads CASSPLGQIGNIQYF. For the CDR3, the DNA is TGTGCCAGCAGCCCTCTCGGACAGATAGGAAACATTCAGTACTTC.

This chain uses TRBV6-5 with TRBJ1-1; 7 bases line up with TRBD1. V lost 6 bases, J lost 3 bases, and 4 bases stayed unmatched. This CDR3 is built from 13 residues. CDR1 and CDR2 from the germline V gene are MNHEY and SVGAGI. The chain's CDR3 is CASRRGPDTEAFF. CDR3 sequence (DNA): TGTGCCAGCAGGAGGGGGCCGGACACTGAAGCTTTCTTT.

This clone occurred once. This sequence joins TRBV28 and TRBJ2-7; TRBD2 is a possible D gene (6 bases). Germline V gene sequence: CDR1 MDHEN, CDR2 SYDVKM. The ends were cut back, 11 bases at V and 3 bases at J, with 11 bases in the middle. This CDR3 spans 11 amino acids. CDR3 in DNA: TGTGCCTCTAGCGTCTACTACGAGCAGTACTTC. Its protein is CASSVYYEQYF.

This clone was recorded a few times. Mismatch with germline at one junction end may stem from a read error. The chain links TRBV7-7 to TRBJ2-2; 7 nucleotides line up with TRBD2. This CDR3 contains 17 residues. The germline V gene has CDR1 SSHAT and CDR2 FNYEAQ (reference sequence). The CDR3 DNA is TGTGCTAGCAGCTTAGCGACAGCGGGATCGAACACCGGGGAGCTGTTTTTT. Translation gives CASSLATAGSNTGELFF. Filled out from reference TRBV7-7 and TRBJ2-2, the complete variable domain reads GAGVSQSPRYKVTKRGQDVTLRCDPISSHATLYWYQQALGQGPEFLTYFNYEAQPDKSGLPSDRFSAERPEGSISTLTIQRTEQRDSAMYRCASSLATAGSNTGELFFGEGSRLTVL.

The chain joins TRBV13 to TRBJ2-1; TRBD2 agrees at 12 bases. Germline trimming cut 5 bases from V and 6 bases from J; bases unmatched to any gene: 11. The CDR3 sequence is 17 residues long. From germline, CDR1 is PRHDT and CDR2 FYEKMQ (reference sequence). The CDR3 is CASSASGRGNRGNEQFF. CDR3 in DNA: TGTGCCAGCAGCGCTAGCGGGAGGGGAAATAGGGGCAATGAGCAGTTCTTC.

The CDR3 loop is CATHRSSYNEQFF. DNA for the CDR3: TGTGCCACCCACAGAAGCTCCTACAATGAGCAGTTCTTC. The V gene is TRBV18, the J gene TRBJ2-1; D ambiguous. The CDR3 covers 13 residues. Trimming removed 10 bases at V and 0 bases at J, with 10 bases between. Germline lookup yields CDR1 KGHSH and CDR2 LQKENI.

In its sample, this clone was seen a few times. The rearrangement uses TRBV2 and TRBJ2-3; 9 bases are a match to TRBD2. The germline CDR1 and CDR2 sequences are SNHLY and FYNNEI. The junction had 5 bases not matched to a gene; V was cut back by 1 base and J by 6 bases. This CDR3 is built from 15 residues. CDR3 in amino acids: CASSEVAGEVDTQYF. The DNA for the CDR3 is TGTGCCAGCAGTGAAGTAGCGGGAGAGGTGGATACGCAGTATTTT.

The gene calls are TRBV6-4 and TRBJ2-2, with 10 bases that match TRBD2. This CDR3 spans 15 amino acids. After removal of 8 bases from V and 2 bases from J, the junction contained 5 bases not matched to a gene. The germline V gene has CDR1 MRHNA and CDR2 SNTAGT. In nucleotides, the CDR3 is TGTGCCAGCGCCCGGACTAGCGGTAACACCGGGGAGCTGTTTTTT. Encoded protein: CASARTSGNTGELFF.

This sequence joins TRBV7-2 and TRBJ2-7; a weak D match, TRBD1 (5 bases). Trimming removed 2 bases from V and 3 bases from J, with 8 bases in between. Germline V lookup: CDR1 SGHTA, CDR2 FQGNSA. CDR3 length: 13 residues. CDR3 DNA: TGTGCCAGCAGCTTAACGCAGGGCTACGAGCAGTACTTC. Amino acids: CASSLTQGYEQYF.

The CDR3 reads CASSGPGGNYGYTF. In DNA, the CDR3 is TGTGCCAGCAGCGGCCCTGGGGGCAACTATGGCTACACCTTC. The V gene is TRBV9, the J gene TRBJ1-2, with TRBD1 as a possible D gene (6 bases). CDR3 length: 14 amino acids. The germline V gene encodes CDR1 SGDLS and CDR2 YYNGEE. Trimming removed 3 bases at V and 2 bases at J, with 11 bases between.

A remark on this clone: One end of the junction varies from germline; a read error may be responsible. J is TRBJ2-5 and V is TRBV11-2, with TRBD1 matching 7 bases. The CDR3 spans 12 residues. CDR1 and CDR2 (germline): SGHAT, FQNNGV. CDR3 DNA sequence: TGTGCCAGCAGCTTAACCCCGGGGACAGTCCACTTC. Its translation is CASSLTPGTVHF.

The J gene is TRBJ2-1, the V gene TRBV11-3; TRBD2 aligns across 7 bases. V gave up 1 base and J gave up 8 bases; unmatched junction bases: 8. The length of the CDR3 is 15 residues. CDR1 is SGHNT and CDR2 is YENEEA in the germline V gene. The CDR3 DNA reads TGTGCCAGCAGCTTAGGAAGTCTAGCGGCCGATGAGCAGTTCTTC. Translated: CASSLGSLAADEQFF.